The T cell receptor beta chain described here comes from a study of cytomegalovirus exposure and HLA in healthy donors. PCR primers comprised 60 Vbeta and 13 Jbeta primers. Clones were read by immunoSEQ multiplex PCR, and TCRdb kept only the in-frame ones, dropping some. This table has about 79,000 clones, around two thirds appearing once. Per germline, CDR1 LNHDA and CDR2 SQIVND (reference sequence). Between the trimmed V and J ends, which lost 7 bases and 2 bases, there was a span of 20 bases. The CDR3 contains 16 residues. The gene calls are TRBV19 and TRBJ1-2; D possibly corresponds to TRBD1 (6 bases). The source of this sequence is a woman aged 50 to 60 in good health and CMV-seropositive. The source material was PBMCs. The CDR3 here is CASTKYRAGENYGYTF. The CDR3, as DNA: TGTGCCAGTACTAAGTACAGGGCAGGGGAGAACTATGGCTACACCTTC.